A selection of T cell receptor beta chains follows, all from one sample in a study of T cells in Graves' hyperthyroidism and ophthalmopathy. TCRdb analysed the multiplex PCR reads with MiXCR anew, one entry per CDR3 protein. The repertoire holds about 540,000 distinct CDR3 sequences, with around 46% as singletons. The material sequenced was peripheral blood or thyroid tissue (not recorded which). These receptor sequences come from a woman aged 18-29 years with Graves' hyperthyroidism. CDR3s include the opening cysteine and the closing phenylalanine or tryptophan. Fields, in order: D gene, J gene, V gene, clone size, CDR3 DNA, CDR3 protein. The D gene is left open where the match is weak. Part of the rows lack a size; the others show once, few, many or a class for expanded clones.

>NA|TRBJ1-2|TRBV20-1|NA
TGCAGTGCTAGAACAGCGTTTCGGTCGGGGGGGCGCGATGGCTACACCTTC
CSARTAFRSGGRDGYTF
>NA|TRBJ2-7|TRBV7-6|many
TGTGCCAGCAGCCAGGGCATTGGACTTGCCAGCTCCTACGAGCAGTACTTC
CASSQGIGLASSYEQYF
>NA|TRBJ1-1|TRBV19|many
TGTGCCAGTAGTATAGCCTGGGTCAAGAACACTGAAGCTTTCTTT
CASSIAWVKNTEAFF
>NA|TRBJ1-2|TRBV7-3|NA
TGTGCCAGCAGTTTAACGGGGGGTACAGGTGTCCCGAATGGCTGCACCTTC
CASSLTGGTGVPNGCTF
>TRBD1|TRBJ2-2|TRBV19|NA
TGTGCCAGTAAAAAGGGGGCCCTCACCGGGGAGCTGTTTTTT
CASKKGALTGELFF
>NA|TRBJ2-7|TRBV18|NA
TGTGCCAGCTCACCTCAGGGGACCGCAGGGAACTACGAGCAGTACTTC
CASSPQGTAGNYEQYF
>NA|TRBJ2-1|TRBV7-9|NA
TGTGCCAGCAGCTCCAGCGGGACAGCCTACAATGAGCAGTTCTTC
CASSSSGTAYNEQFF
>TRBD1|TRBJ2-7|TRBV20-1|many
TGCAGTGCTCCGTCATCAACAGGGGGCTACTACGAGCAGTACTTC
CSAPSSTGGYYEQYF
>TRBD1|TRBJ2-7|TRBV6-2/TRBV6-3|few
TGTGCCAGCAGCGCTGTACAGGGGGCTGGCTACGAGCAGTACTTC
CASSAVQGAGYEQYF
>NA|TRBJ2-1|TRBV7-6|NA
TGTGCCAGCAGCTTAGCGGGACATGATAATGAGCAGTTCTTC
CASSLAGHDNEQFF
>NA|TRBJ2-2|TRBV24-1|NA
TGTGCCACCAGTGACGGGGCAGGGCAGAACACCGGGGAGCTGTTTTTT
CATSDGAGQNTGELFF
>NA|TRBJ2-3|TRBV11-2|NA
TGTGCCAGCAGCTTAGGCGGGATGTTCACAGATACGCAGTATTTT
CASSLGGMFTDTQYF
>TRBD2|TRBJ2-7|TRBV6-5|few
TGTGCCAGCAGTTCTAGCGGGAGGAGATACGAGCAGTACTTC
CASSSSGRRYEQYF
>NA|TRBJ2-7|TRBV6-6|many
TGTGCCAGCAGTTACGGGTCAGTTCAAGAGTTCCACGAGCAGTACTTC
CASSYGSVQEFHEQYF
>TRBD2|TRBJ2-2|TRBV9|many
TGTGCCAGCAGCGGTGACTGGGGGGGGACCGGGGAGCTGTTTTTT
CASSGDWGGTGELFF
>NA|TRBJ1-1|TRBV20-1|NA
TGCAGTGCTAGTACAGACCAGACCGGGGCTGAAGCTTTCTTT
CSASTDQTGAEAFF
>NA|TRBJ1-5|TRBV9|NA
TGTGCCAGCAGCCCCCGGGCCCCTCCTCGGAGACATAATCAGCCCCAGCATTTT
CASSPRAPPRRHNQPQHF
>TRBD2|TRBJ2-1|TRBV7-9|NA
TGTGCCAGCAGCTCGACTAGCCGAGCCTACAATGAGCAGTTCTTC
CASSSTSRAYNEQFF
>NA|TRBJ2-5|TRBV11-2|many
TGTGCCAGCAGCTTCGCGGCGTACGGGAACCAAGAGACCCAGTACTTC
CASSFAAYGNQETQYF
>NA|TRBJ1-6|TRBV7-8|many
TGTGCCAGCAGCTTAAAGGAGGCGCGGGATAATTCACCCCTCCACTTT
CASSLKEARDNSPLHF
>TRBD2|TRBJ2-6|TRBV7-2|NA
TGTGCCAGCAGCCAAACTAGCGGGAGGGCCACCGTCCTGACTTTC
CASSQTSGRATVLTF
>NA|TRBJ2-2|TRBV7-3|NA
TGTGCCAGCAGCCCCGGGGAGCTGATTTTT
CASSPGELIF
>NA|TRBJ2-5|TRBV12-3/TRBV12-4|NA
TGTGCCAGCAGTTTTTTTGGCGGGACCCAGTACTTC
CASSFFGGTQYF
>NA|TRBJ2-7|TRBV11-2|NA
TGTGCCGGCAGCTTAGGGTACTACGAGCAGTACTTC
CAGSLGYYEQYF
>NA|TRBJ2-2|TRBV7-2|NA
TGTGCCAGCAGCTTCCCCCCGGGCAGGAACACCGGGGAGCTGTTTTTT
CASSFPPGRNTGELFF
>NA|TRBJ1-3|TRBV20-1|many
TGCAGTGCTAGAGATCCTACCGGGACTTTTGGAAACACCATATATTTT
CSARDPTGTFGNTIYF
>TRBD2|TRBJ2-7|TRBV24-1|many
TGTGCCACCAGTGATTTTCAAGCGGCCCAGACTAGCCCATCGCACTACGAGCAGTACTTC
CATSDFQAAQTSPSHYEQYF
>NA|TRBJ1-3|TRBV7-2|many
TGTGCCAGCAGCTTAGATGCAGGGGCAGGAAACACCATATATTTT
CASSLDAGAGNTIYF
>NA|TRBJ1-6|TRBV24-1|many
TGTGCCACCAAGCAGGGGCCGGATTCACCCCTCCACTTT
CATKQGPDSPLHF
>NA|TRBJ1-5|TRBV19|NA
TGTGCCAGTAGTCGGGCAGGGCATATCGACAATCAGCCCCAGCATTTT
CASSRAGHIDNQPQHF
>NA|TRBJ1-4|TRBV6-5|NA
TGTGCCATCAGTTCCTCAAGTAATGAAAAACTGTTTTTT
CAISSSSNEKLFF
>NA|TRBJ2-2|TRBV5-1|many
TGCGCCAGCAGCTTTAACAGGATGAACACCGGGGAGCTGTTTTTT
CASSFNRMNTGELFF
>TRBD2|TRBJ2-5|TRBV12-3/TRBV12-4|many
TGTGCCAGCAGTAGACTAGCGGGACCCCAAGAGACCCAGTACTTC
CASSRLAGPQETQYF
>NA|TRBJ1-2|TRBV3-1|NA
TGTGCCAGCAGCCAAGATGTCCCGATGGCTGCTAACTATGGCTACACCTTC
CASSQDVPMAANYGYTF
>NA|TRBJ1-1|TRBV19|NA
TGTGCCAGTGGCGGGGGTCAAGGAAATGAAGCTTTCTTT
CASGGGQGNEAFF
>TRBD2|TRBJ2-7|TRBV7-8|many
TGTGCCAGCAGCCCGGAGCGGGGTTTAGGCTACGAGCAGTACTTC
CASSPERGLGYEQYF
>NA|TRBJ2-7|TRBV2|NA
TGTGCCAGCAGCGCAAGGACAGTGAGTTACGAGCAGTACTTC
CASSARTVSYEQYF
>TRBD2|TRBJ2-5|TRBV11-1|many
TGTGCCAGCAGCTCGACTAGCGGGAGGGCCGAGGAGACCCAGTACTTC
CASSSTSGRAEETQYF
>NA|TRBJ1-6|TRBV18|many
TGTGCCAGCTCACCTCAGCAGGGCCAATCACCCCTCCACTTT
CASSPQQGQSPLHF